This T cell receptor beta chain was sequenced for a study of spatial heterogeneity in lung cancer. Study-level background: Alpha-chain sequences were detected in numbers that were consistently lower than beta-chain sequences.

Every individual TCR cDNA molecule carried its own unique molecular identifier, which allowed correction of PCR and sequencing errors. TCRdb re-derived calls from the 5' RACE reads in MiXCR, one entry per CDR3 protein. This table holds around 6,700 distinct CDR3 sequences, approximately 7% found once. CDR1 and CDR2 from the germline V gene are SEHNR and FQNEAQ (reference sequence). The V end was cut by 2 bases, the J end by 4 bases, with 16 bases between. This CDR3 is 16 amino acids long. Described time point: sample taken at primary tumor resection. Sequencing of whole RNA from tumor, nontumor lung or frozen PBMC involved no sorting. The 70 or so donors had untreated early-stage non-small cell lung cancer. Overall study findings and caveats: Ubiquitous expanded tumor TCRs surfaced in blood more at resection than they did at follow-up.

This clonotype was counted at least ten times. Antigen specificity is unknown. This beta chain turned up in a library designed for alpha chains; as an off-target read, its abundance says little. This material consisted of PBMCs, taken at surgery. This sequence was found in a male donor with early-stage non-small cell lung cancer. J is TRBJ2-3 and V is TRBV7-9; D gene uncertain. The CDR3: CASSLQPAEVADTQYF. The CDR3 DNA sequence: TGTGCCAGCAGCTTACAGCCGGCAGAAGTAGCAGATACGCAGTATTTT.